These 31 T cell receptor beta chains came from one sample sequenced in a study of read filtering for tumor transcriptome and immune sequencing. Molecular barcoded adaptors covering alpha/delta and beta/gamma chains were used on 400 to 450 ng RNA. TCRdb redid the calling of the reads with MiXCR, one entry per CDR3 protein. The sample holds about 38,000 distinct CDR3 sequences, approximately 14% seen once. The specimen sequenced was a population of CD138-negative cells sorted from bone marrow. These receptors were obtained from a donor aged 40 or over with multiple myeloma.

This clonotype has just a few counts. A much more abundant neighbour one base away suggests this may be a read error. The chain couples TRBV7-9 to TRBJ2-1; D not certain. The germline CDR1 and CDR2 sequences are SEHNR and FQNEAQ (reference sequence). This CDR3 is 11 amino acids long. The V end lost 1 base, the J end lost 6 bases, and 1 base lay between the germline ends. The chain's CDR3 is CASSLVNEQFF. CDR3 nucleotides: TGTGCCAGCAGCTTAGTCAATGAGCAGTTCTTC.

This clonotype was observed many times. V and J are TRBV19 and TRBJ2-1, with 14 positions matching TRBD2. The CDR3 has 18 residues. V lost 7 bases, J lost 0 bases, and 8 bases stayed unmatched. Looked up from germline, CDR1 is LNHDA and CDR2 is SQIVND (reference sequence). The DNA for the CDR3 is TGTGCCAGTACCTGGACTAGCGGGAGGTCCTTCTCCTACAATGAGCAGTTCTTC. This encodes CASTWTSGRSFSYNEQFF. Together with reference TRBV19 and TRBJ2-1, the CDR3 gives the full variable domain: DGGITQSPKYLFRKEGQNVTLSCEQNLNHDAMYWYRQDPGQGLRLIYYSQIVNDFQKGDIAEGYSVSREKKESFPLTVTSAQKNPTAFYLCASTWTSGRSFSYNEQFFGPGTRLTVL.

This clonotype was counted many times. The V gene is TRBV7-9, the J gene TRBJ2-2; 9 bases map to TRBD2. The CDR3 loop spans 16 amino acids. CDR1 SEHNR and CDR2 FQNEAQ come from the germline V gene (reference sequence). The V and J ends lost 5 bases and 5 bases, in that order; junction bases with no gene match: 9. The CDR3: CASSIRGGVRTGELFF. CDR3 DNA: TGTGCCAGCAGCATCCGCGGGGGGGTGAGGACCGGGGAGCTGTTTTTT. The variable domain in full, completed from reference TRBV7-9 and TRBJ2-2, reads DTGVSQNPRHKITKRGQNVTFRCDPISEHNRLYWYRQTLGQGPEFLTYFQNEAQLEKSRLLSDRFSAERPKGSFSTLEIQRTEQGDSAMYLCASSIRGGVRTGELFFGEGSRLTVL.

This clonotype came up many times. The chain links TRBV29-1 to TRBJ2-1; no reliable D call. The germline V gene has CDR1 SQVTM and CDR2 ANQGSEA. The CDR3 loop spans 12 amino acids. V was trimmed by 5 bases and J by 12 bases, leaving 17 bases between them. Here the CDR3 reads CSVPPSNDGQFF. CDR3 nucleotides: TGCAGCGTTCCCCCCTCCAATGATGGGCAGTTCTTC.

This clonotype has a handful of counts. A much more abundant neighbour one base away suggests this may be a read error. The chain uses TRBV20-1 and TRBJ2-5; TRBD1 matches 9 bases. CDR1 is DFQATT and CDR2 is SNEGSKA in the germline V gene (reference sequence). With V trimmed by 5 bases and J by 5 bases, 6 bases remained unmatched. CDR3 length: 13 residues. CDR3 nucleotides: TGCAGTGCTGCGGGACAGGGAATTGAGACCCAGTACTTC. Translation: CSAAGQGIETQYF.

At least ten counts were recorded for this clonotype. This rearrangement joins TRBV27 to TRBJ1-5; D remains ambiguous. Germline CDR1 and CDR2: MNHEY and SMNVEV (reference sequence). V lost 2 bases to trimming and J lost 0 bases, with 5 bases between them. CDR3 length equals 14 residues. Written as DNA, the CDR3 is TGTGCCAGCAGTTTACCCAATAGCAATCAGCCCCAGCATTTT. Translated: CASSLPNSNQPQHF.

This clonotype has ten or more counts. This chain connects TRBV12-3 or TRBV12-4 to TRBJ2-7; 11 bases map to TRBD1. With 4 bases clipped from V and 6 bases from J, the junction kept 2 bases outside the gene matches. The CDR3 extends over 13 amino acids. CDR3 sequence: CASSWGQGGEQYF. Here the CDR3 DNA reads TGTGCCAGCAGTTGGGGACAGGGGGGCGAGCAGTACTTC.

V usage is TRBV28 and J usage is TRBJ2-3; 8 nucleotides match TRBD2. Germline values: CDR1 MDHEN, CDR2 SYDVKM. This CDR3 spans 14 amino acids. The V and J ends lost 5 bases and 7 bases, in that order; junction bases with no gene match: 8. CDR3 in DNA: TGTGCCAGCAGTACCCCCCGGGAGGGCAATACGCAGTATTTT. It codes for CASSTPREGNTQYF. Complete variable domain (other parts from reference TRBV28 and TRBJ2-3): DVKVTQSSRYLVKRTGEKVFLECVQDMDHENMFWYRQDPGLGLRLIYFSYDVKMKEKGDIPEGYSVSREKKERFSLILESASTNQTSMYLCASSTPREGNTQYFGPGTRLTVL.

About this clonotype itself: This may be a read error, as it is one base from a much larger clone. V and J are TRBV7-2 and TRBJ2-1; possible D gene TRBD1, 6 bases. This CDR3 comprises 16 residues. The V gene's germline CDR1 is SGHTA and CDR2 FQGNSA. The CDR3 DNA reads as TGTGCCAGCAGCTCGTTGGGGGCGTCGGGCGGAAATGGGCAGTTCTTC. Translated, it gives CASSSLGASGGNGQFF.

The sample holds many counts of this clonotype. CDR3 nucleotide sequence: TGCAGTGCCCCCTATAGCGGGAGTTTGGAGACCCAGTACTTC. Protein: CSAPYSGSLETQYF. V is TRBV20-1 and J is TRBJ2-5, with 9 bases lining up with TRBD2. Germline CDR1 is DFQATT and CDR2 is SNEGSKA (reference sequence). V lost 6 bases, J lost 5 bases, and 10 bases stayed unmatched. CDR3 size: 14 residues.

This clonotype was detected many times. At one of its ends the junction is not consistent with the germline gene, which may arise from a read error. The rearrangement uses TRBV12-3 or TRBV12-4 and TRBJ1-5; weak D call: TRBD1 (5 bases). The length of the CDR3 is 15 residues. The DNA of the CDR3 is TGTGCCAGCAGTTTAGGGGGCAGTAGCAATCAGCTCCAGCATTTT. Translation gives CASSLGGSSNQLQHF.

This clonotype was counted ten times or more. V gene TRBV7-9 combines with J gene TRBJ2-4; D is undetermined. V was cut by 6 bases and J by 5 bases, with 8 bases left in between. The CDR3 runs to 12 residues. Germline V CDR1 and CDR2: SEHNR, FQNEAQ (reference sequence). The CDR3 here is CASSSAENIQYF. The CDR3 DNA sequence: TGTGCCAGCAGTTCCGCGGAAAACATTCAGTACTTC.

This clonotype occurred many times. The genes are TRBV29-1 and TRBJ2-1, with D possibly being TRBD1 (6 bases). Deletions cut 5 bases from V and 5 bases from J, with 34 bases between. CDR1 SQVTM and CDR2 ANQGSEA come from the germline V gene. This CDR3 is 20 amino acids long. The CDR3 nucleotides are TGCAGCGTTTCGCTCAGAAGGGGGTCGGGGCTGGCAGGCGGACACAATGAGCAGTTCTTC. Translation: CSVSLRRGSGLAGGHNEQFF.

This clonotype was seen ten or more times. The CDR3 coding sequence is TGTGCCATCAGCACACAGGGACCCGGGGAGCTGTTTTTT. It encodes CAISTQGPGELFF. V usage is TRBV10-3 and J usage is TRBJ2-2; a possible D gene is TRBD1 (6 bases). CDR3 length: 13 residues. Trimming removed 6 bases at V and 6 bases at J, with 11 bases between. CDR1 ENHRY and CDR2 SYGVKD come from the germline V gene.

This clonotype was found a few times. The V and J genes are TRBV6-2 or TRBV6-3 and TRBJ2-7; 8 positions match TRBD2. This CDR3 contains 15 residues. V was clipped by 7 bases and J by 0 bases; unmatched bases: 8. The germline gives CDR1 MNHEY, CDR2 SVGEGT. The CDR3 nucleotides read TGTGCCAGCATCCGAACTAGCGGTAGCTCCTACGAGCAGTACTTC. Translating gives CASIRTSGSSYEQYF.

This clonotype was recorded a few times. A read error is possible here, since a much larger clone lies one base away. The genes are TRBV27 and TRBJ1-6, with no clear D. This CDR3 spans 15 amino acids. Germline CDR1 MNHEY, CDR2 SMNVEV (reference sequence). The CDR3 DNA is TGTGCCAGCAGTTTAGGTTTTAGAGTTGGCTCACCCCGCCACTTT. It is translated as CASSLGFRVGSPRHF.

In its sample, this clonotype ranks as medium-sized. The genes are TRBV11-3 and TRBJ2-1; D remains ambiguous. Trimming removed 6 bases at V and 10 bases at J, with 19 bases between. CDR1 SGHNT and CDR2 YENEEA come from the germline V gene. There are 14 residues in the CDR3. The CDR3 spells CASRLLTGPGEQFF. CDR3 coding DNA: TGTGCCAGCAGATTACTGACCGGGCCAGGCGAGCAGTTCTTC.

This clonotype was counted ten times or more. The chain is built from TRBV4-2 and TRBJ2-5, with a possible D match to TRBD2 (6 bases). Deletions cut 2 bases from V and 7 bases from J, with 17 bases between. This CDR3 contains 15 residues. The V gene's germline CDR1 is LGHNA and CDR2 YNFKEQ. The CDR3: CASSQRTTSSGTQYF. CDR3 coding DNA: TGTGCCAGCAGCCAACGCACCACTAGCTCCGGGACCCAGTACTTC.

This clonotype was found a few times. The chain uses TRBV28 and TRBJ2-1; 8 bases line up with TRBD2. This CDR3 contains 15 residues. Trimming removed 3 bases from V and 5 bases from J; junction bases left unmatched: 6. Looked up from germline, CDR1 is MDHEN and CDR2 is SYDVKM. CDR3 in DNA: TGTGCCAGCAGTTTCCACGGACTAGCCAACAATGAGCAGTTCTTC. Its translation: CASSFHGLANNEQFF.

This clonotype was recorded many times. The gene calls are TRBV7-9 and TRBJ1-1; the match to TRBD1 covers 8 bases. The CDR3 totals 12 residues. Germline V gives CDR1 SEHNR, CDR2 FQNEAQ (reference sequence). V dropped 3 bases and J dropped 9; count of bases not matched to a gene: 3. CDR3 nucleotides: TGTGCCAGCAGCTTCGACAGGGGTAAAGCTTTCTTT. Its translation is CASSFDRGKAFF.

This clonotype was seen repeatedly, ten times or more. V and J are TRBV2 and TRBJ2-7, with no clear D. Trimming removed 2 bases from V and 10 bases from J, with 12 bases in between. Looked up from germline, CDR1 is SNHLY and CDR2 is FYNNEI. CDR3 length: 12 amino acids. CDR3 in amino acids: CASSEQVLGQYF. CDR3 sequence (DNA): TGTGCCAGCAGTGAACAGGTTTTAGGCCAGTACTTC. Combining the CDR3 with reference TRBV2 and TRBJ2-7 gives the whole variable domain EPEVTQTPSHQVTQMGQEVILRCVPISNHLYFYWYRQILGQKVEFLVSFYNNEISEKSEIFDDQFSVERPDGSNFTLKIRSTKLEDSAMYFCASSEQVLGQYFGPGTRLTVT.

There are many counts of this clonotype. This chain links TRBV29-1 with TRBJ2-1, with TRBD1 identical over 7 bases. Germline trimming cut 4 bases from V and 8 bases from J; bases unmatched to any gene: 8. Germline assignment: CDR1 SQVTM and CDR2 ANQGSEA. CDR3 length: 13 residues. The CDR3 protein is CSVGFRGNDEQFF. CDR3 bases: TGCAGCGTTGGATTCAGGGGGAACGATGAGCAGTTCTTC.

This clonotype was seen at least ten times. The chain has TRBV7-2 and TRBJ1-5, with 7 bases aligning to TRBD1. From germline, CDR1 is SGHTA and CDR2 FQGNSA. The CDR3 consists of 15 residues. V dropped 1 base and J dropped 6; count of bases not matched to a gene: 6. CDR3 protein: CASSLGQGMVQPQHF. Written as DNA, the CDR3 is TGTGCCAGCAGCTTAGGACAGGGTATGGTTCAGCCCCAGCATTTT.

This clonotype was counted ten times or more. The rearrangement joins TRBV5-6 to TRBJ2-1; 9 bases fit TRBD2. V lost 2 bases and J lost 4; bases outside the gene matches: 10. Germline V gene lookup returns CDR1 SGHDT and CDR2 YYEEEE. The CDR3 extends over 17 amino acids. The chain's CDR3 is CASSLMHSGRQYNEQFF. Written as DNA, the CDR3 is TGTGCCAGCAGCTTAATGCATAGCGGGAGACAATACAATGAGCAGTTCTTC.

A note on this clonotype: A much larger clone is a single base away; this may be a read error. This rearrangement joins TRBV30 to TRBJ1-2; D is unclear. This CDR3 comprises 11 residues. Germline CDR1 GTSNPN, CDR2 SVGIG (reference sequence). As DNA, the CDR3 is TGTGCCTGGACCGGGAACTATGGCTGCACCTTC. Its protein is CAWTGNYGCTF.

This clonotype showed up just a few times. A far larger clone is one nucleotide away, so this likely arose from a read error. This CDR3 is missing its conserved last phenylalanine or tryptophan, likely due to a read error. The chain combines TRBV7-2 with TRBJ2-1; 7 bases match TRBD1. The CDR3 is 17 residues long. Unmatched junction bases numbered 14, after V lost 0 bases and J lost 9 bases. The germline V gene has CDR1 SGHTA and CDR2 FQGNSA. CDR3 bases: TGTGCCAGCAGCTTAGCGTGGTCCCCGGACAGGCCCAGTGAGCAGTTCCTC. Its protein is CASSLAWSPDRPSEQFL.

In its sample, this clonotype was seen many times. The chain is built from TRBV7-6 and TRBJ2-5, with a possible D match to TRBD2 (5 bases). V dropped 3 bases and J dropped 7 bases, with 12 bases sitting between them. The CDR3 is made up of 13 amino acids. CDR1 is SGHVS and CDR2 is FNYEAQ in the germline V gene. Here the CDR3 reads CASSFDGRGTQYF. CDR3 nucleotide sequence: TGTGCCAGCAGCTTTGATGGCCGGGGGACCCAGTACTTC.

The chain joins TRBV27 to TRBJ1-5; a possible D gene is TRBD1 (5 bases). The germline V gene has CDR1 MNHEY and CDR2 SMNVEV (reference sequence). V was shortened by 2 bases and J by 4 bases, with 12 bases between the two germline ends. The CDR3 has 15 amino acids. The CDR3 sequence: CASSLQGRGNQPQHF. For the CDR3, the DNA is TGTGCCAGCAGTTTACAGGGACGGGGTAATCAGCCCCAGCATTTT.

Many counts were recorded for this clonotype. The gene calls are TRBV29-1 and TRBJ2-5, with D tentatively TRBD1 (5 bases). V was trimmed by 3 bases and J by 4 bases, leaving 9 bases between them. The CDR3 length is 12 residues. Per the germline V gene, CDR1 is SQVTM and CDR2 is ANQGSEA. CDR3 sequence reads: CSVDRVGETQYF. CDR3 nucleotides: TGCAGCGTTGACAGGGTCGGAGAGACCCAGTACTTC.

The V call is TRBV27, the J call TRBJ2-3; no definite D call. The germline V gene encodes CDR1 MNHEY and CDR2 SMNVEV (reference sequence). The CDR3 contains 12 residues. Trimming left V 0 bases short and J 10 bases short, with 8 bases between. CDR3 amino acids: CASSLSDGPQYF. The CDR3 DNA reads as TGTGCCAGCAGTTTATCTGACGGGCCGCAGTATTTT.

Comments on this clonotype: This could be a read error, since a much larger clone is one nucleotide away. The chain employs TRBV20-1 and TRBJ2-1; 13 bases are shared with TRBD2. The CDR3 extends over 14 amino acids. With 3 bases clipped from V and 6 bases from J, the junction kept 2 bases outside the gene matches. CDR1 and CDR2 from the germline V gene are DFQATT and SNEGSKA (reference sequence). CDR3 in DNA: TGCAGTGCTAGGCGGACTAGCGGGAGCAATGAGCAGTTCTTC. It codes for CSARRTSGSNEQFF.